This TCR beta chain was identified in a study of T cell responses to AZD1222 COVID-19 vaccine. Regarding the study as a whole: Among the donors, most were white British and more were female, and clonal diversity was possibly underestimated. Seropositive at baseline were only a handful of AZD1222 recipients. Researchers took repertoire samples only after the peak T cell response had come. Dominant at 160-218 and 743-854, vaccine-associated CD4 TCRs also spanned spike.

Per the germline V gene, CDR1 is SGHTA and CDR2 is FQGNSA. The V segment lost 1 base and the J segment 8 bases; nucleotides outside the gene matches: 5. This CDR3 contains 14 residues. The table came from immunoSEQ multiplex PCR; TCRdb's copy has only in-frame clones and leaves some out. The sample lists about 55,000 clones; roughly 84% were seen once. About this clone: Its antigen remains unknown.

The sequence derives from an adult in good health. This sample comprised peripheral blood, obtained on day 0 of AZD1222 vaccination. The chain carries TRBV7-2 and TRBJ1-2; 9 nucleotides match TRBD1. The CDR3 DNA reads as TGTGCCAGCAGCTTAGGGGGACAGGGATGGGGCTACACCTTC. Translation: CASSLGGQGWGYTF.